Listed here are 29 T cell receptor beta chains from one sample, sequenced in a study of tumor and adjacent non-tumor tissue in lung cancer. No cell sorting was done before RNA was extracted from the tissue. This non-tumor lung sample came from over 3 cm beyond the tumor edge. The library came from three nested PCR rounds adapted from ARM-PCR protocols. In TCRdb, the multiplex PCR reads were re-called with MiXCR into one record per CDR3 protein. The sample yields tens of thousands of distinct CDR3 sequences, roughly 67% seen once. Sequenced: distant non-tumor lung tissue. The origin of the receptors is a woman between 65 and 79 years old with non-small cell lung cancer.

About this clonotype: The junction departs from the called germline gene at one end, perhaps through a read error. The rearrangement links TRBV6-6 to TRBJ2-3; TRBD1 matches 11 bases. This CDR3 is built from 15 residues. Germline CDR1 reads MNHNY; CDR2 reads SVGAGI (reference sequence). CDR3 DNA: TGTGCCATCAGTCCCGGGACAGGGGGTCCAGATACGCAGTATTTT. Protein sequence: CAISPGTGGPDTQYF.

About this clonotype: A much more abundant neighbour one base away suggests this may be a read error. The chain carries TRBV28 and TRBJ1-1, with D hard to call. The V end was cut by 6 bases, the J end by 7 bases, with 15 bases between. The CDR3 is made up of 13 amino acids. Germline lookup yields CDR1 MDHEN and CDR2 SYDVKM. The CDR3 DNA follows: TGTGCCAGCAGGCCCGATGGCAAGTATGAAGCTTTCTTT. Translating it yields CASRPDGKYEAFF.

A remark on this clonotype: This is likely a read error, given that the CDR3 carries no conserved phenylalanine or tryptophan at its end. This chain connects TRBV6-1 to TRBJ2-1; 10 nucleotides agree with TRBD2. The germline V gene encodes CDR1 MNHNS and CDR2 SASEGT. This CDR3 spans 15 amino acids. With V trimmed by 8 bases and J by 7 bases, 11 bases remained unmatched. The CDR3 spells CASAVLAGSWNEQFL. DNA of the CDR3: TGTGCCAGCGCCGTACTAGCGGGAAGTTGGAATGAGCAGTTCTTA.

A remark on this clonotype: Just one base apart from a much larger clone, this may be a read error. The chain combines TRBV10-3 with TRBJ1-5, with a possible D match to TRBD1 (5 bases). From germline, CDR1 is ENHRY and CDR2 SYGVKD. This CDR3 comprises 17 residues. CDR3 nucleotides: TGTGCCATCAATGAGGCTGGGGACCCGGGTAGCAATCAGCCCCAGCATTTT. Protein: CAINEAGDPGSNQPQHF.

J is TRBJ2-7 and V is TRBV20-1; D is unresolved. Trimming shortened V by 3 bases and J by 7 bases, and 19 bases separated the two germline ends. Germline CDR1 is DFQATT and CDR2 is SNEGSKA (reference sequence). This CDR3 comprises 14 residues. The CDR3 spells CSARGIVGKYEQYF. The CDR3, as DNA: TGCAGTGCTAGGGGGATAGTAGGGAAATATGAGCAGTACTTC.

The DNA for the CDR3 is TGCAGTACACCGACAGCCCCGGGACAGGGGTCCGGGGAGCTGTTTTTT. This translates into CSTPTAPGQGSGELFF. The gene calls are TRBV29-1 and TRBJ2-2; 10 nucleotides agree with TRBD1. CDR3 length: 16 amino acids. Germline-derived CDR1 and CDR2 are SQVTM and ANQGSEA.

On this clonotype: This may come from a read error, since a much larger clone is one base off. J is TRBJ1-4 and V is TRBV28, with unresolved D. CDR1 and CDR2 (germline): MDHEN, SYDVKM. The germline V and J ends were trimmed by 10 bases and 7 bases, with 10 bases remaining between them. The CDR3 totals 11 residues. CDR3 sequence reads: CANTRSEKLFF. The CDR3 DNA is TGTGCCAACACTCGTAGTGAAAAACTGTTTTTT.

The chain joins TRBV20-1 to TRBJ1-1; 7 bases map to TRBD1. CDR3 length equals 15 residues. V was clipped by 3 bases and J by 0 bases; unmatched bases: 7. Germline values: CDR1 DFQATT, CDR2 SNEGSKA (reference sequence). Written as DNA, the CDR3 is TGCAGTGCTAGTTCTCGGACAGGAGTGAACACTGAAGCTTTCTTT. Encoded protein: CSASSRTGVNTEAFF.

About this clonotype itself: No conserved phenylalanine or tryptophan is present at the end of the CDR3, so a read error is the likely explanation. The chain joins TRBV28 to TRBJ1-1; D is perhaps TRBD1 (5 bases). Germline V gives CDR1 MDHEN, CDR2 SYDVKM. This CDR3 spans 15 amino acids. With 6 bases removed from V and 5 bases from J, the gap between germline ends came to 19 bases. The DNA of the CDR3 is TGTGCCAGCAGCTCCGCCGGAGCGGAGGGGACTGAAGCTTTCTCT. Translation: CASSSAGAEGTEAFS.

As concerns this clonotype: Germline is not matched at one junction end, which may reflect a read error. This sequence joins TRBV5-4 and TRBJ2-1; D perhaps matches TRBD2 (5 bases). CDR1 is SGHNT and CDR2 is YYREEE in the germline V gene (reference sequence). The CDR3 loop spans 18 amino acids. Written as DNA, the CDR3 is TGTGCCAGCAGCTTGAGGATGGGGATGGGAGCCGCTGGCAATGAGCAACTCTTC. Protein: CASSLRMGMGAAGNEQLF.

The chain uses TRBV6-2 or TRBV6-3 and TRBJ2-4, with D maybe TRBD2 (5 bases). Trimming took off 2 bases at V and 2 bases at J, with 19 bases between the two ends. CDR3 length: 18 amino acids. The germline V gene encodes CDR1 MNHEY and CDR2 SVGEGT. The DNA for the CDR3 is TGTGCCAGCAGTTACGCTAGCTGGGCGGTGATATCCAAAAACATTCAGTACTTC. It codes for CASSYASWAVISKNIQYF.

This clonotype was detected once. A clone one base away is much larger, so this may be a read error. The genes are TRBV7-9 and TRBJ2-3, with 14 bases fitting TRBD2. The germline CDR1 and CDR2 sequences are SEHNR and FQNEAQ (reference sequence). This CDR3 has 17 amino acids. V trimming: 5 bases; J trimming: 5 bases; junction bases outside the gene matches: 9. CDR3 amino acids: CASSKGLAGGKQDTQYF. DNA of the CDR3: TGTGCCAGCAGCAAAGGACTAGCGGGAGGTAAGCAAGATACGCAGTATTTT.

Only one count was recorded for this clonotype. The gene calls are TRBV20-1 and TRBJ2-7; tentatively, D is TRBD2 (5 bases). The germline V gene encodes CDR1 DFQATT and CDR2 SNEGSKA (reference sequence). Between the trimmed V and J ends, which lost 5 bases and 3 bases, there was a span of 17 bases. This CDR3 is 14 amino acids long. The DNA for the CDR3 is TGCAGTGCTCACGCTACTAGTGATCGCTACGAGCAGTACTTC. As protein: CSAHATSDRYEQYF.

With respect to this clonotype: Mismatch with germline at one junction end may stem from a read error. The rearrangement joins TRBV11-2 to TRBJ2-2; D gene uncertain. The CDR3 is made up of 15 amino acids. Germline CDR1 SGHAT, CDR2 FQNNGV. Here the CDR3 DNA reads TGTGTCAGCAGTATACCTGTTACGAACACCGGGGAGCTGTTTTTT. Translation: CVSSIPVTNTGELFF.

This clonotype was picked up one time. Given a much more abundant clone one base away, this may be a read error. V and J are TRBV29-1 and TRBJ2-5; D perhaps matches TRBD2 (6 bases). The germline V gene encodes CDR1 SQVTM and CDR2 ANQGSEA. V was cut by 6 bases and J by 7 bases, with 18 bases left in between. The length of the CDR3 is 13 residues. This CDR3 reads CSVEDGVGGTQYF. The CDR3 DNA is TGCAGCGTCGAGGACGGCGTCGGGGGGACCCAGTACTTC.

This clonotype appeared a single time. The germline gene is not matched at one end of the junction; a read error may be the cause. The chain employs TRBV29-1 and TRBJ2-5; D is possibly TRBD2 (6 bases). Per the germline V gene, CDR1 is SQVTM and CDR2 is ANQGSEA. The CDR3 consists of 14 residues. In nucleotides, the CDR3 is TGTAGCGTTGGTCGGGCTTCAGGAGGGAAGACCCAGTACTTC. Protein product: CSVGRASGGKTQYF.

The chain links TRBV29-1 to TRBJ2-1; perhaps TRBD2 as D (5 bases). Germline CDR1 and CDR2: SQVTM and ANQGSEA. This CDR3 has 14 residues. Trimming removed 4 bases at V and 7 bases at J, with 17 bases between. CDR3 amino acids: CSVGAAEVWNEQFF. DNA for the CDR3: TGCAGCGTTGGAGCAGCGGAGGTATGGAATGAGCAGTTCTTC.

This clonotype was detected ten times or more. The chain is built from TRBV20-1 and TRBJ2-1; 7 bases fit TRBD2. The trim removed 0 bases at V and 7 bases at J, leaving 6 bases unmatched. Germline-derived CDR1 and CDR2 are DFQATT and SNEGSKA (reference sequence). The CDR3 spans 14 residues. The CDR3 DNA reads as TGCAGTGCTAGAGACGCGACTAGCATGAATGAGCAGTTCTTC. Protein sequence: CSARDATSMNEQFF.

Regarding this clonotype: The conserved phenylalanine or tryptophan is not found at the CDR3 terminus, so this likely reflects a read error. Because the CDR3's place on the DNA is in doubt, the DNA is left out and the CDR3 is given as listed by TCRdb. This chain links TRBV11-3 with TRBJ2-1; TRBD2 is the table's D call, not checked against the DNA. The CDR3 is 15 amino acids long, termini counted. CDR1 and CDR2 (germline): SGHNT, YENEEA. The CDR3 sequence: CASSLASVSYNEQSL.

V gene TRBV20-1 combines with J gene TRBJ2-5, with D possibly being TRBD2 (6 bases). The germline CDR1 and CDR2 sequences are DFQATT and SNEGSKA (reference sequence). The V end was cut by 7 bases, the J end by 5 bases, with 11 bases between. The CDR3 loop spans 11 amino acids. CDR3 bases: TGCAGTGGGGCCGCGGGGGAGACCCAGTACTTC. Its protein is CSGAAGETQYF.

With regard to this clonotype: Relative to the germline gene, one junction end is altered; a read error may explain this. The rearrangement links TRBV6-5 to TRBJ1-6, with a weak D call TRBD1 (5 bases). The CDR3 loop spans 11 amino acids. Germline CDR1 and CDR2: MNHEY and SVGAGI. CDR3 in amino acids: CACRVYGALHF. CDR3 nucleotide sequence: TGTGCCTGCAGGGTCTATGGGGCCCTCCACTTT.

This clonotype has just a few counts. The genes are TRBV21-1 and TRBJ2-4; the table's D call TRBD1 went unverified against the DNA. TRBV21-1 is noted as a pseudogene. CDR3 length: 16 amino acids. In DNA, the CDR3 is TGTACCAGCAGCCCGTTTAAGCTGGGGCAGGAAAACATTCAGTACTTC. It codes for CTSSPFKLGQENIQYF.

The chain couples TRBV4-1 to TRBJ2-7, with 7 bases matching TRBD1. With 4 bases clipped from V and 0 bases from J, the junction kept 9 bases outside the gene matches. The CDR3 runs 16 residues. Germline V gives CDR1 MGHRA, CDR2 YSYEKL. The CDR3 DNA follows: TGCGCCAGCAGCCCCAGACAGGGTTTAAACTCCTACGAGCAGTACTTC. This codes for CASSPRQGLNSYEQYF.

This clonotype was observed at least ten times. This chain connects TRBV10-3 to TRBJ2-2; D gene uncertain. The CDR3 has 16 residues. V lost 0 bases and J 2 bases, leaving 10 bases between the germline ends. CDR1 and CDR2 (germline): ENHRY, SYGVKD. The CDR3 region is CAISESGRTNTGELFF. CDR3 coding DNA: TGTGCCATCAGTGAGTCGGGCAGAACAAACACCGGGGAGCTGTTTTTT.

This clonotype was seen only a few times. Possible read error: a much larger clone is one base away. The V gene is TRBV28, the J gene TRBJ2-7; D remains ambiguous. Germline V CDR1 and CDR2: MDHEN, SYDVKM. V lost 7 bases and J lost 0, with 7 bases in between. This CDR3 is 12 amino acids long. The CDR3, as DNA: TGTGCCAGCAACGGAAACTCCTACGAGCAGTACTTC. Translating gives CASNGNSYEQYF.

In the case of this clonotype: This may be a read error, as it is one base from a much larger clone. This is likely a read error, given that the CDR3 carries no conserved phenylalanine or tryptophan at its end. The chain is built from TRBV14 and TRBJ1-1, with D perhaps matching TRBD1 (5 bases). V gave up 3 bases and J gave up 3 bases, with 14 bases separating them. Germline loops: CDR1 SGHDN, CDR2 FVKESK. The CDR3 loop spans 15 amino acids. The CDR3 region has the DNA TGTGCCAGCAGCCATCGGGGGTTTATTTACACTGAAGCTTTCTTA. The encoded protein is CASSHRGFIYTEAFL.

In its sample, this clonotype ranks as medium-sized (0.01 to 0.1%). V is TRBV13 and J is TRBJ2-4, with D unclear. CDR1 and CDR2 (germline): PRHDT, FYEKMQ (reference sequence). Trimming removed 4 bases at V and 3 bases at J, with 13 bases between. This CDR3 is built from 15 residues. The CDR3 is CASSSPQDSKNIQYF. The CDR3 DNA sequence: TGTGCCAGCAGCTCCCCGCAGGATAGCAAAAACATTCAGTACTTC.

Details on this clonotype: Compared with germline, one end of the junction differs, possibly owing to a read error. V is TRBV10-2 and J is TRBJ2-1, with 7 bases aligning to TRBD1. The CDR3 extends over 15 amino acids. Germline assignment: CDR1 WSHSY and CDR2 SAAADI. The CDR3 loop reads CASAHWGTENNKQFF. CDR3 DNA: TGCGCCAGCGCTCACTGGGGGACAGAGAACAATAAGCAGTTCTTC.

Of note for this clonotype: This could be a read error, since a much larger clone is one nucleotide away. The chain is built from TRBV20-1 and TRBJ1-5, with D unresolved. V dropped 7 bases and J dropped 5 bases, with 15 bases sitting between them. Germline V gene sequence: CDR1 DFQATT, CDR2 SNEGSKA (reference sequence). The CDR3 consists of 13 residues. In DNA, the CDR3 is TGCAGTGTTCAGGCGGATTACTATCAGCCCCAGCATTTT. This codes for CSVQADYYQPQHF.